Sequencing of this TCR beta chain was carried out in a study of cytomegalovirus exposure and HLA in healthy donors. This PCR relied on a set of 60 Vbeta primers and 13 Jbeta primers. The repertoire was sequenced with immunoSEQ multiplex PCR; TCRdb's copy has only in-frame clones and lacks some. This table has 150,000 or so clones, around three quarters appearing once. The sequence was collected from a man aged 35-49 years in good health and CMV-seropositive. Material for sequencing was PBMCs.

The CDR3 DNA is TGTGCCAGTAGTCCCTACCAGGGAGGCTACGAGCAGTACTTC. Amino acid sequence: CASSPYQGGYEQYF. The chain recombines TRBV19 with TRBJ2-7; maybe TRBD2 (6 bases). Trimming cost V 5 bases and J 3 bases, with 14 bases left between them. This CDR3 comprises 14 residues. Germline CDR1 and CDR2: LNHDA and SQIVND (reference sequence).